This TCR beta chain was observed in a study of blood T cell repertoires in COVID-19. About the research overall: Acute and convalescent COVID-19 samples came from the United States, Italy and Spain. Sources were T cells, B-cell-depleted T cells, or PBMCs; the material itself was cDNA or gDNA.

Germline values: CDR1 SEHNR, CDR2 FQNEAQ (reference sequence). This CDR3 has 15 amino acids. Trimming removed 5 bases from V and 0 bases from J, with 8 bases in between. How the authors handled the data: Reference gene primer amplification yielded estimated nucleated cell counts. Sequenced by immunoSEQ multiplex PCR; TCRdb stores in-frame clones only, minus some. V and J calls and clone size are given by that table; D and trimming were obtained from the DNA. The sample records roughly 80,000 clones, about 87% being singletons. The sequencing sample was made of peripheral blood. The chain recombines TRBV7-9 with TRBJ1-6; D may be TRBD1 (5 bases). The TCR sequence derives from a human donor in a cohort sampled during active COVID-19. The CDR3 DNA follows: TGTGCCAGCAGCCCCAGGGTCTCCTATAATTCACCCCTCCACTTT. Residues: CASSPRVSYNSPLHF.